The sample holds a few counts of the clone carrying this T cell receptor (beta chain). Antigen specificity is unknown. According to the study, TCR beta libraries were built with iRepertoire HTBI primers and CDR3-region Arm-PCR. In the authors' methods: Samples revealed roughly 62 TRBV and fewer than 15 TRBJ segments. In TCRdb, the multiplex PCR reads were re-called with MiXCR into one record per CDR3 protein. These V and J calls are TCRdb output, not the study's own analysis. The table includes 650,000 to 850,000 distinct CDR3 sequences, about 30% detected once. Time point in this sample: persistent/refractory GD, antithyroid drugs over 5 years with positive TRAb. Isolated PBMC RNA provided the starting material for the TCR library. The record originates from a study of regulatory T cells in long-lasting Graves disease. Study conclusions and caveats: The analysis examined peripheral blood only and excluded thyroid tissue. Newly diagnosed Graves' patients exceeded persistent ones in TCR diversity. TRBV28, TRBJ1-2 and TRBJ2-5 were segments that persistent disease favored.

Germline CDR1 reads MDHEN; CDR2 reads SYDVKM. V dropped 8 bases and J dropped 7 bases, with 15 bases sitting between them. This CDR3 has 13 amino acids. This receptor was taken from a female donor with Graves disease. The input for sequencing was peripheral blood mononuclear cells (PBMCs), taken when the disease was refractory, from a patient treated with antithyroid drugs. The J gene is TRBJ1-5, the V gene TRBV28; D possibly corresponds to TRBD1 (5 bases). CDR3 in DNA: TGTGCCAGCCGCCCGGGGGGGGGACAGCCCCAGCATTTT. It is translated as CASRPGGGQPQHF.